What follows is one TCR beta chain and its context. This sample was included in a study of cytomegalovirus exposure and HLA in healthy donors. Libraries were prepared by immunoSEQ multiplex PCR; TCRdb keeps only in-frame clonotypes and omits some of them. The table has 95,000 to 150,000 clones, approximately 94% seen once. This receptor was identified in a man between 18 and 35 years old in good health and CMV-seronegative. The sample taken for sequencing was PBMCs.

The CDR3 nucleotides are TGTGCCAGCAGCCGGACAGGGGACGAGCAGTACTTC. Translating it yields CASSRTGDEQYF. The chain combines TRBV7-9 with TRBJ2-7; the match to TRBD1 covers 9 bases. Trimming removed 5 bases from V and 5 bases from J; junction bases left unmatched: 1. This CDR3 comprises 12 residues. The germline gives CDR1 SEHNR, CDR2 FQNEAQ (reference sequence).